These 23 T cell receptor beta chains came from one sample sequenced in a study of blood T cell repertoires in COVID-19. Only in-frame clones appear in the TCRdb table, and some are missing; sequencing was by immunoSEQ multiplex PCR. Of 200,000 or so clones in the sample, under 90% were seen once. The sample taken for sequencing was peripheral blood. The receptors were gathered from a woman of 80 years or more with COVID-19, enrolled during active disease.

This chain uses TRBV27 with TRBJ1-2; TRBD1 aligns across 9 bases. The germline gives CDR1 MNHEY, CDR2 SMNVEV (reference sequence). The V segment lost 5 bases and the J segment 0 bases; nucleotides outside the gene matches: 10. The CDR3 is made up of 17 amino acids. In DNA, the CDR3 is TGTGCCAGCAGTGAGACAGGGGGAACGTGGGCTAACTATGGCTACACCTTC. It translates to CASSETGGTWANYGYTF.

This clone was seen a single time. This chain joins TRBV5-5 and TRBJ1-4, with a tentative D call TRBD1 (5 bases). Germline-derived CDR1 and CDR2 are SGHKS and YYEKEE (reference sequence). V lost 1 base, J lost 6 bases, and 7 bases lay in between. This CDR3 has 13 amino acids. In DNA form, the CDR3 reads TGTGCCAGCAGCTTGTCCAGGGATGAAAAACTGTTTTTT. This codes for CASSLSRDEKLFF.

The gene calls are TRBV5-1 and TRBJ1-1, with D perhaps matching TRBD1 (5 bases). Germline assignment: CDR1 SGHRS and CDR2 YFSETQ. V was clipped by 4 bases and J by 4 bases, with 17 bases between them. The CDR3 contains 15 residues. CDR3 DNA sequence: TGCGCCAGCAGCGGATGGGATCGGGGGGTCACTGAAGCTTTCTTT. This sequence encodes CASSGWDRGVTEAFF.

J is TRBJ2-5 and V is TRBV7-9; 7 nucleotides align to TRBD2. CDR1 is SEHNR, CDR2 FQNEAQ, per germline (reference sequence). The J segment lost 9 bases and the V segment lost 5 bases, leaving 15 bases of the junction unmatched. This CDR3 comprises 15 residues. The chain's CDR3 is CASSLGPGRAEAQYF. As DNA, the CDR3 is TGTGCCAGCAGCCTCGGGCCGGGGAGGGCCGAGGCCCAGTACTTC.

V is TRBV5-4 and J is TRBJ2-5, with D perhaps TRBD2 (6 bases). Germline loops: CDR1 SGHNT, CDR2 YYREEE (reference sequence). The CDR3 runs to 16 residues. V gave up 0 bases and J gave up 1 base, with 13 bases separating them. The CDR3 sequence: CASSLGGLKGQETQYF. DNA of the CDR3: TGTGCCAGCAGCTTGGGGGGACTTAAAGGCCAAGAGACCCAGTACTTC. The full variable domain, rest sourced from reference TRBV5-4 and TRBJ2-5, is ETGVTQSPTHLIKTRGQQVTLRCSSQSGHNTVSWYQQALGQGPQFIFQYYREEENGRGNFPPRFSGLQFPNYSSELNVNALELDDSALYLCASSLGGLKGQETQYFGPGTRLLVL.

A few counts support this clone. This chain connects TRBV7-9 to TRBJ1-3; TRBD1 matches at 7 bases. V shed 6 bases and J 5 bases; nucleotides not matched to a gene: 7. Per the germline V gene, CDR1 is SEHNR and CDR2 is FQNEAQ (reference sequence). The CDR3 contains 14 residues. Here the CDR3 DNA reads TGTGCCAGCAGTTCGACAGGGAAGAGAAACACCATATATTTT. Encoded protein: CASSSTGKRNTIYF.

In DNA form, the CDR3 reads TGTGCCAGCGCGGGGGTCGGAAGCACTGAAGCTTTCTTT. This codes for CASAGVGSTEAFF. The V call is TRBV4-2, the J call TRBJ1-1, with a tentative D call TRBD1 (5 bases). From germline, CDR1 is LGHNA and CDR2 YNFKEQ. With 8 bases removed from V and 4 bases from J, the gap between germline ends came to 14 bases. This CDR3 comprises 13 residues.

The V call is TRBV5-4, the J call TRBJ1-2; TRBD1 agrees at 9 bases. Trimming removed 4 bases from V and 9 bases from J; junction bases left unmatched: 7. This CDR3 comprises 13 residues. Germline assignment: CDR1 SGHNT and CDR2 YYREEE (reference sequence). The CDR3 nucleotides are TGTGCCAGCAGCATCGGACAGGGGATGAGCTACACCTTC. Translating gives CASSIGQGMSYTF.

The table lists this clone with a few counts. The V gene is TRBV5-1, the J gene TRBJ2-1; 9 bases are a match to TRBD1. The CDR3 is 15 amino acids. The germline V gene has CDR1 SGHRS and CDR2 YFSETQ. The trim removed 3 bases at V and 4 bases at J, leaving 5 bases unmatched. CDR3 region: CASSYSGQGYNEQFF. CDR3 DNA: TGCGCCAGCAGCTATTCGGGACAGGGTTACAATGAGCAGTTCTTC. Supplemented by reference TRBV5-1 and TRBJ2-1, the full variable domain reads KAGVTQTPRYLIKTRGQQVTLSCSPISGHRSVSWYQQTPGQGLQFLFEYFSETQRNKGNFPGRFSGRQFSNSRSEMNVSTLELGDSALYLCASSYSGQGYNEQFFGPGTRLTVL.

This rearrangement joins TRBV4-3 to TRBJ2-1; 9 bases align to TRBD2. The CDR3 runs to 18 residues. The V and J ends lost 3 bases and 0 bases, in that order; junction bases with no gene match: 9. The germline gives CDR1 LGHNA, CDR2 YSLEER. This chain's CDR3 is CASSHVLAGASSYNEQFF. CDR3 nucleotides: TGCGCCAGCAGCCACGTACTAGCGGGCGCGAGCTCCTACAATGAGCAGTTCTTC.

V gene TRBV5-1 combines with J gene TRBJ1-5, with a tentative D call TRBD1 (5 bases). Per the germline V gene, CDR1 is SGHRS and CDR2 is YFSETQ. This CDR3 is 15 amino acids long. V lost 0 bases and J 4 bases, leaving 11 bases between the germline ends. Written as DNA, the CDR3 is TGCGCCAGCAGCTTGGGAGGTCAGGGTAATCAGCCCCAGCATTTT. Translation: CASSLGGQGNQPQHF.

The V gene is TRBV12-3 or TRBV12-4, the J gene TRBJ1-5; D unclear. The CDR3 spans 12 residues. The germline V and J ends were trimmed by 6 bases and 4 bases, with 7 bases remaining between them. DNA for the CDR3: TGTGCCAGCAGAAGAGGAAATCAGCCCCAGCATTTT. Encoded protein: CASRRGNQPQHF.

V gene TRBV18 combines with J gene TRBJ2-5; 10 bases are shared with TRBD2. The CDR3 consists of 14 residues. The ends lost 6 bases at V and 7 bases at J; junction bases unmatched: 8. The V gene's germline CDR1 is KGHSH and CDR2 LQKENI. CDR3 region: CASSGTSDKGTQYF. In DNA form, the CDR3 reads TGTGCCAGCTCGGGGACTAGCGACAAGGGGACCCAGTACTTC.

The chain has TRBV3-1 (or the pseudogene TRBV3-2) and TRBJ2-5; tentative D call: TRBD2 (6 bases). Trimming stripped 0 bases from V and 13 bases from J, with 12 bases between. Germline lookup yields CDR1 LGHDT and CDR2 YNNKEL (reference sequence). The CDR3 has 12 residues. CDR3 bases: TGTGCCAGCAGCCAAGACGGGAGACGGGCGTACTTC. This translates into CASSQDGRRAYF.

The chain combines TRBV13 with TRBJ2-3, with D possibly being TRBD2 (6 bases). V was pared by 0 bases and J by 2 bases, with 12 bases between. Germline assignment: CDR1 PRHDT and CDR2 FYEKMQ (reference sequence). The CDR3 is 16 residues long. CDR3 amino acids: CASSLGFGGSTDTQYF. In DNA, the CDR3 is TGTGCCAGCAGCTTAGGGTTCGGGGGATCCACAGATACGCAGTATTTT.

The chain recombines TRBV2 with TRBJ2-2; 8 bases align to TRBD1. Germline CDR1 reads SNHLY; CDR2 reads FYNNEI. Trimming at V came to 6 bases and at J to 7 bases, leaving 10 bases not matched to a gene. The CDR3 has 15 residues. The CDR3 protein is CASSRGQGGVGELFF. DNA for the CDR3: TGTGCCAGCAGCAGAGGACAGGGCGGCGTCGGGGAGCTGTTTTTT.

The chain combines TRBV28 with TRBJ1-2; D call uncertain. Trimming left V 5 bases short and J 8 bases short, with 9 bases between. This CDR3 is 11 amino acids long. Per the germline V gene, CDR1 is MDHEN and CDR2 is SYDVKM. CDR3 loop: CASSPAGGYTF. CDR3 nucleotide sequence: TGTGCCAGCAGTCCCGCGGGAGGCTACACCTTC.

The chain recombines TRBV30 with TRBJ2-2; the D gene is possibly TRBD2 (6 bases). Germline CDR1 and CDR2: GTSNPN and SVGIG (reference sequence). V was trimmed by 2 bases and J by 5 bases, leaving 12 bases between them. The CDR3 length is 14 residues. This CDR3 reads CAWSPTGTTGELFF. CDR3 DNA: TGTGCCTGGAGTCCCACCGGGACTACCGGGGAGCTGTTTTTT.

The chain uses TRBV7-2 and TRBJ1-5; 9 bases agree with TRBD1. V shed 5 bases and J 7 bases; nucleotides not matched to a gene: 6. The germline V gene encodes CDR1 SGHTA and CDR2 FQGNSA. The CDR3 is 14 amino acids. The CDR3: CASSHGQGMQPQHF. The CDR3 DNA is TGTGCCAGCAGCCACGGACAGGGGATGCAGCCCCAGCATTTT.

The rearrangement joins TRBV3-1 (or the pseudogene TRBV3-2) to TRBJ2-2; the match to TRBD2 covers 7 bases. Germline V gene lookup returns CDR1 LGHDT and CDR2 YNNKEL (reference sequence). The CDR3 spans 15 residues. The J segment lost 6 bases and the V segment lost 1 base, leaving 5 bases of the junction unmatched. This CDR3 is CASSQGGRVSGELFF. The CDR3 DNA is TGTGCCAGCAGCCAAGGTGGGAGGGTGTCCGGGGAGCTGTTTTTT.

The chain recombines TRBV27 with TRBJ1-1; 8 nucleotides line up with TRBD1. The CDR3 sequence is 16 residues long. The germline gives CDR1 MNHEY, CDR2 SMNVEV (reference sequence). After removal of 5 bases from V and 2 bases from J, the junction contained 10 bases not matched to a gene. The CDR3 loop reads CASSPLDRVGNTEAFF. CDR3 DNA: TGTGCCAGCAGTCCGCTGGACAGGGTTGGCAACACTGAAGCTTTCTTT.

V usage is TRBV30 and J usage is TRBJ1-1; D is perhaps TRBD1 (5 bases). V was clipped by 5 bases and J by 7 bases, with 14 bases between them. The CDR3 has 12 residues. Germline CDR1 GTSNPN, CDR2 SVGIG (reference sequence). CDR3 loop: CAWGKGVFEAFF. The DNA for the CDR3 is TGTGCCTGGGGTAAAGGGGTATTTGAAGCTTTCTTT.

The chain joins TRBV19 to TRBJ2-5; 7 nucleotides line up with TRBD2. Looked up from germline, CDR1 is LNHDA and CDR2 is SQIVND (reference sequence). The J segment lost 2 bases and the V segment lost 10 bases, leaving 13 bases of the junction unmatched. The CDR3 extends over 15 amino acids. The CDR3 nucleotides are TGTGCCACCTCCGTAATGAGCGGGGAACAAGAGACCCAGTACTTC. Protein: CATSVMSGEQETQYF.